The clone carrying this T cell receptor (beta chain) was detected a few times. The antigen is not known. TCRdb called the 5' RACE reads again in MiXCR, with one record for every CDR3 protein. The sample lists 300,000 to 400,000 distinct CDR3 sequences; around 22% were seen once. This record belongs to a study of CD8 T cells in ankylosing spondylitis. Study results and limitations: Apparently characteristic of ankylosing spondylitis blood was a TCR beta motif (roughly 8 highly homologous variants).

CDR3 size: 16 residues. Germline V CDR1 and CDR2: MNHEY, SMNVEV (reference sequence). Trimming pared 6 bases from V and 10 bases from J, leaving 25 bases between. Sequenced sample: blood, either unsorted or a sorted T cell fraction (not recorded which). This receptor was identified in a male donor with ankylosing spondylitis. The chain combines TRBV27 with TRBJ2-1, with a possible D match to TRBD1 (5 bases). For the CDR3, the DNA is TGTGCCAGCAGCCCAGGTCGGACACACTTCCAGATGGAGCAGTTCTTC. This encodes CASSPGRTHFQMEQFF.